This T cell receptor beta chain comes out of a study of regulatory T cells in long-lasting Graves disease. Study context: The antithyroid drugs taken by newly diagnosed Graves' patients had been used for under 3 months. Findings and limits, study-wide: Persistent Graves' patients had lower TCR diversity than newly diagnosed ones.

Trimming took off 3 bases at V and 0 bases at J, with 10 bases between the two ends. The CDR3 runs to 15 residues. In this sample, this clonotype turned up many times. Its antigen is unknown. Time point noted: newly diagnosed GD, antithyroid drugs for less than 3 months. The TCR library was made from RNA extracted from PBMCs. Per American Thyroid Association guidelines, Graves' disease was diagnosed. According to the study, TCR beta libraries were built with iRepertoire HTBI primers and CDR3-region Arm-PCR. One entry per CDR3 protein, called by TCRdb with MiXCR from the multiplex PCR reads. The profile shows 400,000 to 500,000 distinct CDR3 sequences, under 15% of them singletons. The sample also formed part of further work on T cells in Graves' hyperthyroidism and ophthalmopathy. This second study notes: Appearing also in blood were most of the thyroid clonotypes expanded above 0.001.

The chain uses TRBV12-3 or TRBV12-4 and TRBJ2-3; D uncertain. The sequences come from peripheral blood mononuclear cells (PBMCs), collected at new diagnosis, from a patient treated with antithyroid drugs. The source of this sequence is a woman aged 25 to 39 with Graves disease. The CDR3 loop is CASSLLRASTDTQYF. The CDR3 nucleotides read TGTGCCAGCAGTTTGCTGAGAGCTAGCACAGATACGCAGTATTTT.